A selection of T cell receptor beta chains follows, all from one sample in a study of T cells after yellow fever vaccination. TCRdb reprocessed the 5' RACE reads via MiXCR and lists one record per CDR3 protein. The data hold 620,000 or so distinct CDR3 sequences, with about a sixth observed a single time. The material sequenced was PBMCs, taken around 5 days after the first yellow fever vaccination. The receptors shown here come from a young man who received the YFV17D yellow fever vaccine. Both conserved end residues are part of each CDR3. A D gene is named only where the DNA matches it firmly. Clone size is stated in some rows and not others, as once, few, many or a class when expanded.

J | size | D | V | CDR3 | DNA
TRBJ2-7 | - | TRBD2 | TRBV18 | CASSPTLAGARVHEQYF | TGTGCCAGCTCACCGACGCTAGCGGGGGCCCGCGTCCACGAGCAGTACTTC
TRBJ1-5 | - | - | TRBV28 | CASSLFSLSPASNQPQHF | TGTGCCAGCAGTTTATTCTCCCTATCCCCGGCTAGCAATCAGCCCCAGCATTTT
TRBJ1-4 | - | - | TRBV27 | CASSFGTASTNEKLFF | TGTGCCAGCAGTTTTGGAACAGCTTCAACTAATGAAAAACTGTTTTTT
TRBJ2-4 | few | - | TRBV12-3/TRBV12-4 | CASSDRPAKNIQYF | TGTGCCAGCTCCGACAGGCCGGCCAAAAACATTCAGTACTTC
TRBJ1-6 | - | - | TRBV7-9 | CASSLAGQDPLHF | TGTGCCAGCAGCTTAGCGGGGCAGGATCCCCTCCACTTT
TRBJ2-6 | many | - | TRBV4-1 | CASSLERAQGKSGANVLTF | TGCGCCAGCAGCCTTGAGCGGGCGCAGGGTAAATCTGGGGCCAACGTCCTGACTTTC
TRBJ1-6 | few | - | TRBV5-1 | CASSVWTANSPLHF | TGCGCCAGCAGCGTATGGACAGCCAATTCACCCCTCCACTTT
TRBJ2-7 | - | TRBD1 | TRBV10-1 | CASSEGTGPEQYF | TGCGCCAGCAGTGAGGGGACAGGGCCCGAGCAGTACTTC
TRBJ1-5 | - | - | TRBV20-1 | CSARAPGSNQPQHF | TGCAGTGCTAGAGCCCCAGGGAGCAATCAGCCCCAGCATTTT
TRBJ2-7 | - | TRBD1 | TRBV12-3/TRBV12-4 | CASSRQGAGIYEQYF | TGTGCCAGCAGTAGACAGGGGGCAGGGATATACGAGCAGTACTTC
TRBJ1-2 | - | - | TRBV5-1 | CASSTESSYGYTF | TGCGCCAGCAGCACGGAGTCGTCCTATGGCTACACCTTC
TRBJ1-5 | - | - | TRBV20-1 | CSARGAHQPQHF | TGCAGTGCTAGGGGGGCCCATCAGCCCCAGCATTTT
TRBJ2-7 | - | TRBD1 | TRBV4-3 | CASSQAGTGGSYEQYF | TGCGCCAGCAGCCAAGCCGGGACAGGGGGCTCCTACGAGCAGTACTTC
TRBJ2-1 | many | - | TRBV4-1 | CASSQAPGGEQFF | TGCGCCAGCAGCCAAGCCCCCGGGGGAGAGCAGTTCTTC
TRBJ2-5 | few | TRBD2 | TRBV5-1 | CASSLAGGGDQETQYF | TGCGCCAGCAGCTTGGCCGGCGGGGGGGACCAAGAGACCCAGTACTTC
TRBJ2-3 | - | - | TRBV5-1 | CASSRLRGQDTQYF | TGCGCCAGCAGCCGCTTGCGGGGTCAAGATACGCAGTATTTT
TRBJ2-1 | few | - | TRBV4-3 | CASSQATGTSSYNEQFF | TGCGCCAGCAGCCAAGCCACCGGGACATCCTCCTACAATGAGCAGTTCTTC
TRBJ2-1 | - | - | TRBV19 | CASSPEFGTGSSRKFF | -
TRBJ1-2 | - | - | TRBV4-3 | CASSHPAQSHGYTF | TGCGCCAGCAGCCACCCCGCCCAGTCCCATGGCTACACCTTC
TRBJ1-2 | many | - | TRBV5-1 | CASSFGGSGYGYTF | TGCGCCAGCAGCTTTGGGGGGAGTGGCTATGGCTACACCTTC
TRBJ1-1 | - | - | TRBV4-1 | CASSQGTLMNTEAFF | TGCGCCAGCAGCCAAGGTACGCTGATGAACACTGAAGCTTTCTTT
TRBJ2-3 | - | - | TRBV7-9 | CASSPFGGRPTTDTQYF | TGTGCCAGCAGCCCATTCGGGGGCAGGCCGACCACAGATACGCAGTATTTT
TRBJ2-3 | few | TRBD1 | TRBV6-5 | CASSYEGGGSDTQYF | TGTGCCAGCAGTTACGAAGGGGGCGGGTCAGATACGCAGTATTTT
TRBJ2-2 | - | - | TRBV28 | CASSLRGIITNTGELFF | TGTGCCAGCAGTTTACGGGGTATTATAACAAACACCGGGGAGCTGTTTTTT
TRBJ2-6 | - | - | TRBV30 | CAWAGTWRLTGANVLTF | TGTGCCTGGGCCGGGACATGGAGACTCACTGGGGCCAACGTCCTGACTTTC
TRBJ2-6 | - | - | TRBV7-9 | CASSPTGLTGANVLTF | TGTGCCAGCAGCCCGACGGGACTGACTGGGGCCAACGTCCTGACTTTC
TRBJ2-5 | - | - | TRBV11-3 | CASSDVDQETQYF | TGTGCCAGCAGCGACGTCGACCAAGAGACCCAGTACTTC
TRBJ2-1 | - | TRBD1 | TRBV29-1 | CSVAGTGAGDEQFF | TGCAGCGTTGCAGGAACAGGGGCGGGCGATGAGCAGTTCTTC
TRBJ2-3 | - | TRBD2 | TRBV9 | CASNPSGGSDTQYF | TGTGCCAGCAACCCTAGCGGGGGGTCGGATACGCAGTATTTT
TRBJ1-1 | - | - | TRBV7-9 | CASSSRAANTEAFF | TGTGCCAGCAGCTCAAGGGCGGCGAACACTGAAGCTTTCTTT
TRBJ2-1 | - | - | TRBV30 | CAWELGRHEQFF | TGTGCCTGGGAACTCGGGCGTCATGAGCAGTTCTTC
TRBJ2-3 | few | - | TRBV12-3/TRBV12-4 | CASSWMLEGDTQYF | TGTGCCAGCAGTTGGATGCTCGAGGGAGATACGCAGTATTTT
TRBJ1-1 | - | TRBD1 | TRBV7-9 | CASSLIGGQGNTEAFF | TGTGCCAGCAGCTTAATCGGTGGACAGGGGAACACTGAAGCTTTCTTT
TRBJ1-4 | many | - | TRBV7-2 | CASSRSATNEKLFF | TGTGCCAGCAGCCGCAGTGCAACTAATGAAAAACTGTTTTTT
TRBJ2-2 | - | - | TRBV5-1 | CASSPGQPANTGELFF | TGCGCCAGCAGCCCTGGACAGCCAGCGAACACCGGGGAGCTGTTTTTT
TRBJ2-5 | few | - | TRBV20-1 | CSASPGVQETQYF | TGCAGTGCTAGTCCCGGGGTGCAAGAGACCCAGTACTTC
TRBJ1-5 | few | - | TRBV6-2/TRBV6-3 | CASSNGLLYSNQPQHF | TGTGCCAGCAGCAACGGACTCCTGTATAGCAATCAGCCCCAGCATTTT
TRBJ1-2 | - | TRBD1 | TRBV24-1 | CATSPSTGTGEAYGYTF | TGTGCCACCAGTCCTTCGACCGGGACAGGGGAAGCCTATGGCTACACCTTC
TRBJ1-4 | - | - | TRBV4-2 | CASSQGGELEKLFF | TGTGCCAGCAGCCAAGGGGGAGAGTTAGAAAAACTGTTTTTT
TRBJ1-2 | - | - | TRBV20-1 | CSARDYDSPNYGYTF | TGCAGTGCTAGAGATTACGACTCCCCTAACTATGGCTACACCTTC
TRBJ2-1 | few | TRBD1 | TRBV5-4 | CASSVDRDNTYEQFF | TGTGCCAGCAGCGTGGACAGGGACAATACTTATGAGCAGTTCTTC
TRBJ1-1 | - | - | TRBV29-1 | CSVGANTEAFF | TGCAGCGTCGGGGCTAACACTGAAGCTTTCTTT
TRBJ2-2 | few | - | TRBV18 | CASSPPPGPHRTGELFF | TGTGCCAGCTCACCACCCCCGGGACCCCACCGGACCGGGGAGCTGTTTTTT
TRBJ2-2 | - | - | TRBV20-1 | CSATQGNTGELFF | TGCAGTGCTACCCAGGGGAACACCGGGGAGCTGTTTTTT
TRBJ2-7 | - | TRBD2 | TRBV2 | CASSVPGGTSPYEQYF | TGTGCCAGCAGTGTTCCCGGGGGGACTTCTCCATACGAGCAGTACTTC
TRBJ2-4 | - | - | TRBV7-2 | CASGFEGRGNIQYF | TGTGCCAGCGGATTCGAGGGCAGGGGAAACATTCAGTACTTC
TRBJ2-5 | many | TRBD2 | TRBV5-6 | CASSFVQGTSAGETQYF | TGTGCCAGCAGCTTCGTCCAGGGGACTAGCGCCGGAGAGACCCAGTACTTC
TRBJ2-3 | - | - | TRBV19 | CASSIRDQGYTQYF | TGTGCCAGTAGTATTCGGGATCAGGGGTATACGCAGTATTTT